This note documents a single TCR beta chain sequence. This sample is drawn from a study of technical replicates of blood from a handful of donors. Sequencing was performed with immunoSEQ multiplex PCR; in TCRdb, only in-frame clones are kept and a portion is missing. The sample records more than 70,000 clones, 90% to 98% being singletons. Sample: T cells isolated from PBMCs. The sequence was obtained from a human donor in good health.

CDR3: CASRLATSGGAPGELFF. The CDR3 nucleotides are TGTGCAAGTCGCTTAGCCACTAGCGGGGGGGCCCCCGGGGAGCTGTTTTTT. V is TRBV12-2 and J is TRBJ2-2; the table's D call of TRBD2 was not tested on the DNA. TRBV12-2 is a pseudogene locus. The CDR3 is made up of 17 amino acids.